The 24 T cell receptor beta chains below were found in one sample sequenced in a study of shared clonotypes between healthy human individuals. TCRdb's copy holds only in-frame clones and misses some; the assay was immunoSEQ multiplex PCR. The repertoire holds hundreds of thousands of clones, with about 95% as singletons. Naive CD8 isolation took CD45RO-negative cells positively selected for CCR7 and excluded terminally differentiated effector memory CD45RA+ cells. Sequenced material: naive CD8+ T cells sorted from blood. The source is a woman in her thirties in good health.

The chain combines TRBV4-1 with TRBJ1-2; TRBD1 agrees at 11 bases. With 3 bases clipped from V and 8 bases from J, the junction kept 11 bases outside the gene matches. Germline-derived CDR1 and CDR2 are MGHRA and YSYEKL. This CDR3 spans 16 amino acids. The CDR3 sequence: CASSHPDGQGAGGYTF. The CDR3 region has the DNA TGCGCCAGCAGCCACCCAGATGGACAGGGGGCGGGAGGCTACACCTTC.

The sample holds a few counts of this clone. The rearrangement uses TRBV28 and TRBJ1-5; no definite D call. Germline V gene data show CDR1 as MDHEN and CDR2 as SYDVKM. This CDR3 is built from 14 residues. Between the trimmed V and J ends, which lost 1 base and 4 bases, there was a span of 8 bases. CDR3 loop: CASSLSVGNQPQHF. In nucleotides, the CDR3 is TGTGCCAGCAGTTTATCCGTAGGGAATCAGCCCCAGCATTTT.

The V gene is TRBV11-2, the J gene TRBJ1-3; D remains unclear. Germline V gives CDR1 SGHAT, CDR2 FQNNGV. The CDR3 is 16 amino acids. The germline V and J ends were trimmed by 5 bases and 4 bases, with 18 bases remaining between them. DNA for the CDR3: TGTGCCAGCAGCCCCTTTTTCCTTGGAGCCGGAAACACCATATATTTT. It translates to CASSPFFLGAGNTIYF. Together with reference TRBV11-2 and TRBJ1-3, the CDR3 gives the full variable domain: EAGVAQSPRYKIIEKRQSVAFWCNPISGHATLYWYQQILGQGPKLLIQFQNNGVVDDSQLPKDRFSAERLKGVDSTLKIQPAKLEDSAVYLCASSPFFLGAGNTIYFGEGSWLTVV.

The gene calls are TRBV7-8 and TRBJ2-1; no clear D gene. Germline V gene data show CDR1 as SGHVS and CDR2 as FQNEAQ. The CDR3 covers 16 residues. Trimming took 1 base from V and 0 from J, leaving 10 bases between them. The chain's CDR3 is CASSLVSGSSYNEQFF. The CDR3 DNA reads as TGTGCCAGCAGCTTAGTTTCAGGAAGCTCCTACAATGAGCAGTTCTTC.

The chain couples TRBV7-6 to TRBJ1-1; D gene ambiguous. Germline CDR1 reads SGHVS; CDR2 reads FNYEAQ. There are 13 residues in the CDR3. V lost 2 bases, J lost 3 bases, and 7 bases lay in between. The CDR3 reads CASSLSRYTEAFF. The CDR3 DNA sequence: TGTGCCAGCAGCTTATCCAGATACACTGAAGCTTTCTTT. Drawing the rest from reference TRBV7-6 and TRBJ1-1, the complete variable domain is GAGVSQSPRYKVTKRGQDVALRCDPISGHVSLYWYRQALGQGPEFLTYFNYEAQQDKSGLPNDRFSAERPEGSISTLTIQRTEQRDSAMYRCASSLSRYTEAFFGQGTRLTVV.

The chain employs TRBV2 and TRBJ1-5, with no clear D. CDR3 length: 14 amino acids. Trimming removed 7 bases at V and 0 bases at J, with 10 bases between. In germline, CDR1 is SNHLY, CDR2 FYNNEI. The CDR3 here is CASNNGNSNQPQHF. In nucleotides, the CDR3 is TGTGCCAGCAATAATGGCAATAGCAATCAGCCCCAGCATTTT.

The gene calls are TRBV5-1 and TRBJ2-7; possibly TRBD2 for D (6 bases). The CDR3 has 13 residues. The germline V and J ends were trimmed by 2 bases and 3 bases, with 9 bases remaining between them. Germline V gene lookup returns CDR1 SGHRS and CDR2 YFSETQ. The CDR3 DNA sequence: TGCGCCAGCAGCTTCGGCGGGATCTACGAGCAGTACTTC. Amino acid sequence: CASSFGGIYEQYF. The variable domain in full, completed from reference TRBV5-1 and TRBJ2-7, reads KAGVTQTPRYLIKTRGQQVTLSCSPISGHRSVSWYQQTPGQGLQFLFEYFSETQRNKGNFPGRFSGRQFSNSRSEMNVSTLELGDSALYLCASSFGGIYEQYFGPGTRLTVT.

For this clone: Other DNA sequences in the same sample also yield this CDR3. The V call is TRBV4-1, the J call TRBJ2-7, with D possibly matching TRBD1 (5 bases). Germline CDR1 MGHRA, CDR2 YSYEKL. V lost 1 base, J lost 4 bases, and 8 bases lay in between. This CDR3 has 13 residues. The CDR3 protein is CASSQVDSYEQYF. The CDR3 nucleotides are TGCGCCAGCAGCCAAGTTGACAGTTACGAGCAGTACTTC.

With regard to this clone: The junction departs from the called germline gene at one end, perhaps through a read error. J is TRBJ1-1 and V is TRBV5-4; TRBD1 is a possible D gene (6 bases). In germline, CDR1 is SGHNT, CDR2 YYREEE (reference sequence). The CDR3 runs to 13 residues. CDR3 coding DNA: TGTGCCAGCAGGTTGGACAGCAACACTGAAGCTTTCTTT. This translates into CASRLDSNTEAFF. The full variable domain, completed using reference TRBV5-4 and TRBJ1-1, is ETGVTQSPTHLIKTRGQQVTLRCSSQSGHNTVSWYQQALGQGPQFIFQYYREEENGRGNFPPRFSGLQFPNYSSELNVNALELDDSALYLCASRLDSNTEAFFGQGTRLTVV.

This chain joins TRBV27 and TRBJ1-5, with a tentative D call TRBD1 (5 bases). The CDR3 has 14 amino acids. The V and J ends lost 1 base and 5 bases respectively, with 9 bases between them. Germline CDR1 is MNHEY and CDR2 is SMNVEV (reference sequence). CDR3 residues: CASSLLGVHQPQHF. For the CDR3, the DNA is TGTGCCAGCAGTTTATTGGGGGTGCATCAGCCCCAGCATTTT.

The rearrangement uses TRBV25-1 and TRBJ2-1; D is unresolved. The V gene's germline CDR1 is MGHDK and CDR2 SYGVNS. This CDR3 contains 17 residues. V lost 3 bases and J 1 base, leaving 16 bases between the germline ends. CDR3 residues: CASSDSLGIQSYNEQFF. The CDR3 nucleotides are TGTGCCAGCAGTGATTCATTGGGGATACAGTCCTACAATGAGCAGTTCTTC.

The chain joins TRBV7-6 to TRBJ1-1, with D unclear. V shed 5 bases and J shed 3 bases, with 19 bases lying between them. Germline assignment: CDR1 SGHVS and CDR2 FNYEAQ. The CDR3 runs 16 residues. The CDR3 DNA follows: TGTGCCAGCAGCCAACGCCCGGGCACAGTGGACACTGAAGCTTTCTTT. Translated, it gives CASSQRPGTVDTEAFF.

Remarks on this clone: The sample holds other DNA sequences that translate to the same CDR3. V gene TRBV18 combines with J gene TRBJ1-2, with D unresolved. The CDR3 consists of 13 residues. The germline V gene has CDR1 KGHSH and CDR2 LQKENI. Trimming took 3 bases from V and 2 from J, leaving 7 bases between them. CDR3 sequence (DNA): TGTGCCAGCTCACCGGAGGGAAACTATGGCTACACCTTC. It is translated as CASSPEGNYGYTF.

This clone occurred once. The rearrangement uses TRBV28 and TRBJ1-3; possible D gene TRBD1, 6 bases. The length of the CDR3 is 15 residues. Germline loops: CDR1 MDHEN, CDR2 SYDVKM. V was pared by 7 bases and J by 2 bases, with 15 bases between. The CDR3 DNA follows: TGTGCCAGCAATTATAACAGGGAAACTGGAAACACCATATATTTT. Translating gives CASNYNRETGNTIYF.

This chain uses TRBV7-8 with TRBJ2-7, with 10 bases fitting TRBD2. This CDR3 comprises 15 residues. Germline V gives CDR1 SGHVS, CDR2 FQNEAQ. V lost 1 base to trimming and J lost 5 bases; unmatched junction nucleotides: 5. In DNA, the CDR3 is TGTGCCAGCAGCTTAGGAGCGGGAGGGCGGAACGAGCAGTACTTC. This translates into CASSLGAGGRNEQYF.

The chain has TRBV19 and TRBJ2-3; D remains unclear. The CDR3 runs 14 residues. V was trimmed by 5 bases and J by 2 bases, leaving 11 bases between them. Per germline, CDR1 LNHDA and CDR2 SQIVND (reference sequence). CDR3 DNA: TGTGCCAGTAGTGGTTACCTGCCCACAGATACGCAGTATTTT. Its translation is CASSGYLPTDTQYF.

This clone was seen a single time. The J gene is TRBJ2-7, the V gene TRBV7-2; 10 nucleotides line up with TRBD2. Unmatched junction bases numbered 0, after V lost 4 bases and J lost 0 bases. Germline V gene sequence: CDR1 SGHTA, CDR2 FQGNSA. This CDR3 comprises 14 residues. The CDR3 spells CASSWTSGSYEQYF. The DNA for the CDR3 is TGTGCCAGCAGCTGGACTAGCGGCTCCTACGAGCAGTACTTC.

V and J are TRBV28 and TRBJ2-1; maybe TRBD1 (6 bases). Looked up from germline, CDR1 is MDHEN and CDR2 is SYDVKM. The V and J ends lost 6 bases and 10 bases respectively, with 16 bases between them. The CDR3 spans 13 residues. The CDR3 here is CASSPQGRREQFF. The CDR3 coding sequence is TGTGCCAGCAGCCCACAGGGCCGGCGAGAGCAGTTCTTC.

This rearrangement joins TRBV4-1 to TRBJ1-1; D gene unclear. Germline V lookup: CDR1 MGHRA, CDR2 YSYEKL. There are 15 residues in the CDR3. Trimming shortened V by 1 base and J by 3 bases, and 12 bases separated the two germline ends. DNA of the CDR3: TGCGCCAGCAGCCAAGCTGGCAGGATGGACACTGAAGCTTTCTTT. Protein: CASSQAGRMDTEAFF.

This clone was seen just once. The chain employs TRBV7-6 and TRBJ2-7, with 8 bases identical to TRBD1. V shed 1 base and J 9 bases; nucleotides not matched to a gene: 2. The length of the CDR3 is 12 residues. Germline lookup yields CDR1 SGHVS and CDR2 FNYEAQ. CDR3 in DNA: TGTGCCAGCAGCTTAGGGCAGGGGGCGCAGTACTTC. Its translation is CASSLGQGAQYF.

This sequence joins TRBV6-1 and TRBJ2-7; the D gene is possibly TRBD2 (5 bases). Per germline, CDR1 MNHNS and CDR2 SASEGT. The CDR3 is 13 amino acids. V lost 3 bases and J lost 4, with 10 bases in between. CDR3 sequence (DNA): TGTGCCAGCAGTGATCTAGCAAAGTACGAGCAGTACTTC. Amino acid sequence: CASSDLAKYEQYF.

This rearrangement joins TRBV7-6 to TRBJ2-7; 10 nucleotides agree with TRBD1. V shed 5 bases and J 0 bases; nucleotides not matched to a gene: 4. The germline CDR1 and CDR2 sequences are SGHVS and FNYEAQ. CDR3 size: 15 residues. The DNA for the CDR3 is TGTGCCAGCAGCCAAGGGGACAGGGGCTCCTACGAGCAGTACTTC. Its translation is CASSQGDRGSYEQYF.

The rearrangement joins TRBV27 to TRBJ2-7; D assignment may be TRBD1 or TRBD2 (5 bases each). The V end lost 7 bases, the J end lost 2 bases, and 15 bases lay between the germline ends. Looked up from germline, CDR1 is MNHEY and CDR2 is SMNVEV (reference sequence). The CDR3 loop spans 14 amino acids. CDR3 sequence: CASTGTKVPYEQYF. The CDR3 DNA is TGTGCCAGCACCGGGACGAAAGTCCCCTACGAGCAGTACTTC.

The V and J genes are TRBV27 and TRBJ1-5; D not resolved. This CDR3 region has 15 residues. CDR1 and CDR2 from the germline V gene are MNHEY and SMNVEV (reference sequence). V lost 10 bases to trimming and J lost 0 bases, with 16 bases between them. This CDR3 reads CAILTRKTSNQPQHF. CDR3 coding DNA: TGTGCCATACTAACCCGGAAAACTAGCAATCAGCCCCAGCATTTT.